This TCR beta chain comes out of a study of early T cells in non-severe SARS-CoV-2 infection (dated by TCRdb to about 2021). Regarding the research as a whole: Bulk RNA from unsorted whole blood was used for TCR sequencing, so alpha and beta chains could not be paired.

This clonotype was seen a few times. Its antigen target is currently unknown. The sample holds no much larger clone one base away, and base qualities are not on file. The germline V and J ends show losses of 5 bases and 13 bases respectively, and no gene match explains 12 bases of the junction. For CDR1 and CDR2, the germline V gene lists MDHEN and SYDVKM. Inclusive of the bounding cysteine and phenylalanine, the CDR3 is 13 residues long. The sequence is cut down to CDR3 DNA, 39 bases in frame from base 1. A case-control design nested within a healthcare worker cohort in London, UK, was used, with weekly nasopharyngeal swab PCR tests and blood sampling performed. Healthcare workers were recruited between 23 and 31 March 2020, during the week of the UK lockdown, and were followed weekly for up to roughly 15 weeks. Overall study results and their limits: VDJdb matching was skewed toward anti-spike CD8 responses, so virus-specific expansions were likely underestimated and private and CD4 specificities were missed.

Preparation of the library involved 5' RACE. Sequencing instrument: NextSeq 500. In the TCR library protocol, unique molecular identifiers were attached to individual cDNA molecules to correct for PCR bias and sequencing error. TCR alpha and beta chains were both sequenced, and the abundances of alpha and beta sequences in each sample were closely correlated with each other. The authors processed their data as follows. Decombinator V4 was used to annotate TCR sequences for V gene, J gene and CDR3. Expanded TCRs were defined as changing significantly between any two time points under a Poisson model with p below 0.0001. TCR abundances were normalised to the total number of TCRs sequenced in each sample and reported as counts per million. MAIT TCRs were defined by TRAV1-2 paired with TRAJ12, TRAJ20 or TRAJ33, and iNKT TCRs by TRAV10 paired with TRAJ18. VDJdb, accessed 1 November 2021, was searched for CMV, EBV and SARS-CoV-2 annotated TCRs, with TCRs annotated for multiple antigens excluded. TCRdb applied fastp at Q25 and MiXCR to the public reads, then kept only in-frame beta chains. Here each entry gathers all rows of one CDR3 protein and keeps the most common genes and DNA. The V and J calls shown here were made by TCRdb, not taken from the authors' results. Across this sample there are roughly 54,000 distinct CDR3 sequences, with roughly 7.6% seen only once. Of the sample, roughly 10% falls within the top ten clones.

The rearranged segments are TRBV28 and TRBJ1-2; 8 middle bases align to TRBD1. The source of this sequence is an adult who was a healthcare worker with PCR-confirmed SARS-CoV-2 infection or an uninfected control (not recorded which). The material was whole blood, obtained at baseline. The CDR3 reads as follows: CASSTGQGPWITF. DNA sequence: TGTGCCAGCAGTACCGGACAGGGTCCTTGGATCACCTTC.